These T cell receptor beta chains were read from a single sample in a study of T cell repertoires in cytomegalovirus infection. Their recognized antigens are unknown. TCRdb used MiXCR to reprocess the reads, holding one entry per CDR3 protein. This table has around 900,000 distinct CDR3 sequences, around 32% appearing once. The material was cultured CD8+ T cells from PBMCs, obtained from culture after CMV antigen stimulation. The receptors here all came from a human donor in good health (CMV status not recorded). Some clones in this sample may be carry-over from other donors' samples. Each CDR3 is given without its conserved first and last residue. Fields, in order: clone size, V gene, J gene, CDR3 protein. The listing skips clone size in some rows; elsewhere it reads once, few, many or a size class.

>-|TRBV27|TRBJ2-2
ASSRLFDGELF
>few|TRBV7-2|TRBJ1-3
ASSLMGQGFSGNTIY
>few|TRBV6-1|TRBJ2-5
ASSDKPFLGGQY
>-|TRBV13|TRBJ2-5
ASSLREGGPETQY
>many|TRBV28|TRBJ1-1
ASSFHSPTEAF
>-|TRBV27|TRBJ2-5
ASSPSRVPQETQY
>few|TRBV19|TRBJ1-1
ASSPQLLNTEAF
>-|TRBV4-2|TRBJ2-2
ASSQDPSGKPGELF
>-|TRBV5-1|TRBJ1-1
ASSPPGTGVGNTEAF
>-|TRBV12-5|TRBJ2-3
ASGSTEGIHTDTQY
>-|TRBV2|TRBJ1-6
ASRLLGNSPLH
>-|TRBV12-5|TRBJ1-3
ASGSSHGNTIY
>-|TRBV4-1|TRBJ1-5
ASSQDWEPNPNQPQH
>once|TRBV10-2|TRBJ1-2
ASRIGGAGGYT
>-|TRBV6-2/TRBV6-3|TRBJ2-1
ASSYSTGDNEQF
>few|TRBV27|TRBJ2-1
ASSLYKGLADYNEQF
>-|TRBV7-6|TRBJ2-1
ASSLAQGWNEQF
>few|TRBV14|TRBJ1-1
ASSLTITGQYEAF
>-|TRBV7-9|TRBJ1-5
ASTDAGRHPPQH
>many|TRBV19|TRBJ1-5
ASSSPGTPYSGVGQPQH
>-|TRBV6-5|TRBJ1-1
ASSYSPNGFMNTEAF
>few|TRBV13|TRBJ2-1
ASSPSGAQNEQF
>-|TRBV6-2/TRBV6-3|TRBJ2-5
ASSYSGGRDQY
>-|TRBV29-1|TRBJ2-7
SVEDVGQETYEQY
>-|TRBV9|TRBJ1-4
ASSASGGWREKLF
>few|TRBV29-1|TRBJ2-5
SVPWGTQY
>few|TRBV12-5|TRBJ2-3
ASGLVSTDTQY
>-|TRBV6-2/TRBV6-3|TRBJ2-4
ASSSTGGHGKNIQY
>-|TRBV27|TRBJ1-1
ASTSGAAFEAF